The clone carrying this T cell receptor (beta chain) was counted many times. The antigen remains unidentified. In TCRdb, the 5' RACE reads were re-called with MiXCR into one record per CDR3 protein. Among 200,000 to 250,000 distinct CDR3 sequences, 9% to 10% were seen once, and the ten largest hold about 3.8%. The V gene lost 4 bases and the J gene lost 6 bases, with 15 bases spanning the gap. Germline V lookup: CDR1 SGDLS, CDR2 YYNGEE. This CDR3 comprises 14 residues. This sample was taken from a study of T-cell memory formation after mild COVID-19. Findings of the study overall: Among CD4+ contracting clones, most were CM and EM, and CD8+ ones EMRA. There were some responding clones in pre-infection memory, which suggested that cross-reactive memory had joined.

The sequenced sample consisted of PBMCs or a T cell subset sorted from them (not recorded which). The rearrangement uses TRBV9 and TRBJ2-3; D gene ambiguous. This clonotype was obtained from a man aged 18 to 30 who had mild COVID-19 (a few samples of this study predate the infection). Cell type and time point are not known. The CDR3 region has the DNA TGTGCCAGCAGCCTACAAGATCCCCCGGATACGCAGTATTTT. Its translation: CASSLQDPPDTQYF.